This TCR beta chain appears in the sequencing data of a study of T-cell reconstitution after alpha-beta-depleted transplantation in children. The V gene's germline CDR1 is SGHRS and CDR2 YFSETQ. V gave up 0 bases and J gave up 2 bases; unmatched junction bases: 5. This CDR3 is built from 16 residues. The library targeted TCRbeta and was prepared with unique molecular identifiers. Each CDR3 protein gets one entry after TCRdb re-called the PCR reads with MiXCR. The sample lists 360,000 or so distinct CDR3 sequences; around 20% were seen once. There are a few counts of this clonotype. The source of this sequence is a human donor who donated a stem cell graft to a child with acute myeloid leukemia. This chain uses TRBV5-1 with TRBJ2-7; TRBD2 aligns across 10 bases. The sequencing here drew on PBMCs from the stem cell graft donor, taken from the stem cell graft. CDR3 sequence: CASSLGTSGRTYEQYF. In DNA form, the CDR3 reads TGCGCCAGCAGCTTGGGGACTAGCGGACGTACCTACGAGCAGTACTTC.